This T cell receptor (beta chain) was identified during a study of sequential checkpoint blockade in melanoma. The treatment denotes: randomized to nivolumab then ipilimumab (arm A) or the reverse (arm B). No patient had prior DNA-damaging chemotherapy. From thawed PBMCs, live CD3+CD8+ cells negative for CD19 and CD56 were sorted. This CDR3 is built from 17 residues. The J segment lost 2 bases and the V segment lost 0 bases, leaving 8 bases of the junction unmatched. Germline CDR1 reads MGHRA; CDR2 reads YSYEKL. Assay used: immunoSEQ multiplex PCR; TCRdb lists only in-frame clones, some missing. This table holds some 15,000 clones, 70% to 85% found once. This clone came up a few times. Different DNA sequences within this sample yield the same CDR3.

The V and J genes are TRBV4-1 and TRBJ2-7, with TRBD1 matching 9 bases. Specimen: CD8+ T cells sorted from blood (inferred from file names), collected from a patient given nivolumab and ipilimumab in sequence. The sequence was obtained from a human donor with melanoma. The CDR3 DNA reads as TGCGCCAGCAGCCAAGAGGCCCTTGGGACAGGGACCTACGAGCAGTACTTC. Translating gives CASSQEALGTGTYEQYF.